This T cell receptor beta chain was sequenced in a study of blood T cell repertoires in COVID-19. Study-wide background: PBMCs, B-cell-depleted T cells, or T cells were the source of the cDNA or gDNA that made up the material.

Germline CDR1 and CDR2: LNHDA and SQIVND (reference sequence). V shed 3 bases and J shed 6 bases, with 12 bases lying between them. The CDR3 spans 14 residues. Measured with immunoSEQ multiplex PCR; TCRdb has only the in-frame clones, and not every one. The data show about 83,000 clones, roughly nine tenths seen once. This sequence was found in an elderly woman with active or convalescent COVID-19. The rearrangement joins TRBV19 to TRBJ2-1, with a tentative D call TRBD1 (7 bases). The specimen was peripheral blood. The CDR3 reads CASSIIQGGNEQFF. The CDR3, as DNA: TGTGCCAGTAGTATTATCCAGGGGGGCAATGAGCAGTTCTTC.